A selection of T cell receptor beta chains follows, all from one sample in a study of beta chain features in type 1 diabetes. Sequencing was performed with immunoSEQ multiplex PCR; in TCRdb, only in-frame clones are kept and a portion is missing. The sample has a few hundred thousand clones, around a tenth seen once; the top ten hold about 0.6%. The sample was central memory CD4+ T cells from blood. The receptors shown here come from a man aged 30-40 years with type 1 diabetes. CDR3s include the opening cysteine and the closing phenylalanine or tryptophan. The order of the fields is J gene, D gene, clone size, V gene, CDR3 DNA, CDR3 protein. The D gene is left open where the match is weak. Size is omitted from some rows. Given values are once, few, many or a class for expanded clones.

>TRBJ1-5|TRBD1|.|TRBV7-2
TGTGCCAGCAGCCGCGGACAGGGGGGCAATCAGCCCCAGCATTTT
CASSRGQGGNQPQHF
>TRBJ2-5|.|few|TRBV7-6
TGTGCCAGCAGCTTGGGATACCAAGAGACCCAGTACTTC
CASSLGYQETQYF
>TRBJ2-1|.|.|TRBV7-3
TGTGCCAGCAGCTTAATGGGGTCAAGGGCCAATGAGCAGTTCTTC
CASSLMGSRANEQFF
>TRBJ1-1|.|few|TRBV28
TGTGCCAGCAGTTTATGGGTCGTGGGGGGCACTGAAGCTTTCTTT
CASSLWVVGGTEAFF
>TRBJ2-5|TRBD2|.|TRBV4-1
TGCGCCAGCAGCCAAGATTGGTCTAGCGGGGCAGAGACCCAGTACTTC
CASSQDWSSGAETQYF
>TRBJ2-3|.|.|TRBV7-7
TGTGCCAGCAGCGTGAGTAGGGGTGCGGCAGATACGCAGTATTTT
CASSVSRGAADTQYF
>TRBJ2-5|TRBD2|few|TRBV7-2
TGTGCCAGCAGCTTAGAGCGGGACTCAGAGACCCAGTACTTC
CASSLERDSETQYF
>TRBJ2-3|TRBD2|.|TRBV7-2
TGTGCCAGCAGCATGGGACTAGCGGGAGGGCAAGATACGCAGTATTTT
CASSMGLAGGQDTQYF
>TRBJ2-3|TRBD2|.|TRBV28
TGTGCCAGCAGTTCCCGACCGGGGAGGGGTACAGATACGCAGTATTTT
CASSSRPGRGTDTQYF
>TRBJ1-1|.|.|TRBV7-8
TGTGCCAGCAGCGCAAACACTGACACTGAAGCTTTCTTT
CASSANTDTEAFF
>TRBJ2-1|.|.|TRBV7-9
TGTGCCAGCAGCCCCCCCGGGACAATATACAATGAGCAGTTCTTC
CASSPPGTIYNEQFF
>TRBJ2-7|.|.|TRBV5-1
TGCGCCAGCAGCTCGACAGCGGCCGGCTACGAGCAGTACTTC
CASSSTAAGYEQYF
>TRBJ1-2|.|few|TRBV6-1
TGTGCCAGCAGTGAGGCAAGCTATGGCTACACCTTC
CASSEASYGYTF
>TRBJ2-7|.|.|TRBV5-4
TGTGCCAGCAGCTTGTCGTGGGAGGCGAAACTCTTC
CASSLSWEAKLF
>TRBJ2-5|TRBD2|many|TRBV11-2
TGTGCCAGCAGCCAGAGCCCGGGGGTGGTAGCGGGACGCCAAGAGACCCAGTACTTC
CASSQSPGVVAGRQETQYF
>TRBJ2-3|TRBD2|.|TRBV7-3
TGTGCCAGCAGCTCCGGACTAGCGGGAGGGAACACCCTGAGCACAGATACGCAGTATTTT
CASSSGLAGGNTLSTDTQYF
>TRBJ2-2|.|.|TRBV14
TGTGCCAGCAGCCAAGATGCGAACACCGGGGAGCTGTTTTTT
CASSQDANTGELFF
>TRBJ2-7|.|.|TRBV28
TGTGCCAGCAGCTTACTCGCAGGCTACGAGCAGTACTTC
CASSLLAGYEQYF
>TRBJ1-5|.|.|TRBV12-5
TGTGCTAGTGGTTTGGTAGCGACAGACAGTACCAATCAGCCCCAGCATTTT
CASGLVATDSTNQPQHF
>TRBJ2-3|TRBD2|few|TRBV29-1
TGCAGCGCCGAGACTAGCGCAACAGATACGCAGTATTTT
CSAETSATDTQYF
>TRBJ2-6|.|.|TRBV11-2
TGTGCCAGCAGCTTACGGGGGGCGCCTGGGGCCAACGTCCTGACTTTC
CASSLRGAPGANVLTF
>TRBJ2-2|TRBD2|.|TRBV5-4
TGTGCCAGCAGCCGGGGACTAGCGGGCATCACCGGGGAGCTGTTTTTT
CASSRGLAGITGELFF
>TRBJ1-1|TRBD1|few|TRBV7-9
TGTGCCAGCAGCGTTTACAGGGGTCGAAGCACTGAAGCTTTCTTT
CASSVYRGRSTEAFF
>TRBJ2-5|.|.|TRBV30
TGTGCCTGGAGGCCTCAAGAGACCCAGTACTTC
CAWRPQETQYF
>TRBJ1-4|.|few|TRBV10-3
TGTGCCAGCAAGGACACTGCAACTAATGAAAAACTGTTTTTT
CASKDTATNEKLFF
>TRBJ2-7|.|.|TRBV7-6
TGTGCCAGCAGCCCTTCGGCCGCAGCCTCCTACGAGCAGTACTTC
CASSPSAAASYEQYF
>TRBJ2-7|TRBD2|many|TRBV5-4
TGTGCCAGCAGCTTGGCCAGCGGGAGCGGAGAGCAGTACTTC
CASSLASGSGEQYF
>TRBJ2-5|.|.|TRBV5-1
TGCGCCAGCAGCTTGGGACAGGGGCGGGAGCAGTACTTC
CASSLGQGREQYF
>TRBJ1-5|TRBD1|.|TRBV2
TGTGCCAGCAGTGGGACAGGGGAGGGTCAGCCCCAGCATTTT
CASSGTGEGQPQHF
>TRBJ2-5|TRBD2|.|TRBV5-1
TGCGCCAGCAGCTTGGATCCCCCGACTAGCGGCGCAACACAAGAGACCCAGTACTTC
CASSLDPPTSGATQETQYF
>TRBJ2-3|TRBD2|.|TRBV11-3
TGTGCCAGCAGCTCCCGTGGGACTAGCGGTGGAACTAGCACAGATACGCAGTATTTT
CASSSRGTSGGTSTDTQYF
>TRBJ2-2|TRBD2|many|TRBV7-2
TGTGCCAGCAGCCCCCTAGCGGGGGCCGGGGAGCTGTTTTTT
CASSPLAGAGELFF
>TRBJ2-7|.|.|TRBV5-1
TGCGCCAGCACCCATCGGTCTAGCGAAGCCTACGAGCAGTACTTC
CASTHRSSEAYEQYF
>TRBJ2-3|.|.|TRBV30
TGTGCCTGGACCACCTGGGGGGACCGACGCACAGATACGCAGTATTTT
CAWTTWGDRRTDTQYF
>TRBJ2-7|.|medium-sized|TRBV28
TGTGCCAGCAGTCCTACGGGGATGTTAGGCTACGAGCAGTACTTC
CASSPTGMLGYEQYF
>TRBJ2-6|.|.|TRBV11-2
TGTGCCAGCAGCCATGGTGGAGGCACCGGGGCCAACGTCCTGACTTTC
CASSHGGGTGANVLTF
>TRBJ2-7|TRBD1|few|TRBV7-2
TGTGCCAGCAGCCCCGCCGGGACAGGGGGCGACGAGCAGTACTTC
CASSPAGTGGDEQYF
>TRBJ1-5|.|.|TRBV2
TGTGCCAGCAGTGGAGGCGATCAGCCCCAGCATTTT
CASSGGDQPQHF
>TRBJ2-5|.|.|TRBV29-1
TGCAGCGGGAAGGAGTCTCAAGAGACCCAGTACTTC
CSGKESQETQYF
>TRBJ2-1|TRBD2|.|TRBV11-2
TGTGCCAGCAGCACCGGACTAGCGGGAAATGAGCAGTTCTTC
CASSTGLAGNEQFF